This TCR beta chain was sequenced for a study of T-cell memory formation after mild COVID-19. On the study more broadly: TCR clustering was largely donor specific. Study observations and caveats: Some SARS-CoV-2-responding clones were already detected in memory before infection. Day 15 to 85 contracting clones showed balanced CD4/CD8; day 15 to 37 expanders favored CD4+.

Of note for this clonotype: Antigen specificity is unknown.

The V gene's germline CDR1 is SGDLS and CDR2 YYNGEE. Germline trimming cut 0 bases from V and 4 bases from J; bases unmatched to any gene: 7. This CDR3 region has 17 residues. Researchers used 5'RACE with constant-segment primers to make TCR alpha and TCR beta cDNA libraries that carry sample barcodes and UMIs. MiXCR, applied by TCRdb to the 5' RACE reads, yields one record per CDR3 protein. Of hundreds of thousands of distinct CDR3 sequences detected, 15% to 20% appear once; the ten largest clones hold more than 20%. Material: PBMCs or a T cell subset sorted from them (not recorded which). This clonotype was sampled from a man between 18 and 35 years old who had mild COVID-19 (a few samples of this study predate the infection). Cell type and time point are not known. The chain has TRBV9 and TRBJ2-6; 7 bases fit TRBD1. The CDR3 bases are TGTGCCAGCAGCGTAGCTTCAGGGGGATCAGGGGCCAACGTCCTGACTTTC. Protein sequence: CASSVASGGSGANVLTF.